This TCR beta chain emerged from a study of shared clonotypes between healthy human individuals. Whole-study findings and limits: Against clonotypes common to all four donors, non-shared ones had lower generation probabilities.

How the authors handled the data: Quality scores were absent from the junction-only immunoSEQ sequences, so filtering differed. The table came from immunoSEQ multiplex PCR; TCRdb's copy has only in-frame clones and leaves some out. That table furnishes V, J and clone size, whereas the DNA furnished D and trimming. This table has under 650,000 clones, 96% appearing once. Looked up from germline, CDR1 is MGHRA and CDR2 is YSYEKL. The CDR3 length is 15 residues. Trimming shortened V by 5 bases and J by 4 bases, and 18 bases separated the two germline ends. As regards this clone: What it binds is unknown.

The chain couples TRBV4-1 to TRBJ2-7, with D tentatively TRBD1 or TRBD2 (5 bases each). The sequenced sample consisted of naive CD4+ T cells sorted from blood. The sample's subset: CD45RA+ positively selected. The TCR sequence derives from a woman between 25 and 40 years old in good health. The CDR3 DNA follows: TGCGCCAGCAGCGCCATTGGGGCTAGCTTGTACGAGCAGTACTTC. Protein sequence: CASSAIGASLYEQYF.